This T cell receptor (beta chain) is from a study of blood T cell repertoires in COVID-19. In the authors' methods: Reference gene primer amplification yielded estimated nucleated cell counts. Profiling relied on immunoSEQ multiplex PCR, and the TCRdb table lists in-frame clones only, not all of them. Clone size and the V and J calls come from that table; the DNA yielded D and trimming. Here the sample spans 150,000 to 250,000 clones, 80% to 85% being singletons. With V trimmed by 1 base and J by 4 bases, 8 bases remained unmatched. The CDR3 is 16 amino acids. Germline V gives CDR1 SGHTA, CDR2 FQGNSA.

The chain carries TRBV7-2 and TRBJ2-7; 9 bases line up with TRBD2. Sequences were obtained from PBMCs or T cells enriched from blood (not recorded which). This receptor was taken from a man aged 35 to 55 who had recovered from COVID-19. For the CDR3, the DNA is TGTGCCAGCAGCTTAGGCGGACTGGGACTAGCTTACGAGCAGTACTTC. It specifies CASSLGGLGLAYEQYF.